This T cell receptor beta chain was identified in a study of cytomegalovirus exposure and HLA in healthy donors. Study at large: Unique TCRs numbering around 80 million, obtained from HLA-typed donors, made up an early data release. Study-level points and caveats: Rare sequences made up most TCRs, while some public TCRs were found in many donors.

Healthy bone marrow donors supplied every sample. This CDR3 spans 15 amino acids. The germline V gene has CDR1 LNHNV and CDR2 YYDKDF (reference sequence). The V segment lost 5 bases and the J segment 4 bases; nucleotides outside the gene matches: 9. In the PCR, 60 Vbeta and 13 Jbeta primers were used. Clones were read by immunoSEQ multiplex PCR, and TCRdb kept only the in-frame ones, dropping some. The table includes roughly 100,000 clones, 63% detected once. About this clone: Its antigen is not known.

This TCR was recovered from a human donor in good health. The J gene is TRBJ1-1, the V gene TRBV15; 8 nucleotides align to TRBD1. Input material: PBMCs. The CDR3 spells CATSLRDRRPTEAFF. CDR3 coding DNA: TGTGCCACCAGCTTACGGGACAGGCGTCCCACTGAAGCTTTCTTT.